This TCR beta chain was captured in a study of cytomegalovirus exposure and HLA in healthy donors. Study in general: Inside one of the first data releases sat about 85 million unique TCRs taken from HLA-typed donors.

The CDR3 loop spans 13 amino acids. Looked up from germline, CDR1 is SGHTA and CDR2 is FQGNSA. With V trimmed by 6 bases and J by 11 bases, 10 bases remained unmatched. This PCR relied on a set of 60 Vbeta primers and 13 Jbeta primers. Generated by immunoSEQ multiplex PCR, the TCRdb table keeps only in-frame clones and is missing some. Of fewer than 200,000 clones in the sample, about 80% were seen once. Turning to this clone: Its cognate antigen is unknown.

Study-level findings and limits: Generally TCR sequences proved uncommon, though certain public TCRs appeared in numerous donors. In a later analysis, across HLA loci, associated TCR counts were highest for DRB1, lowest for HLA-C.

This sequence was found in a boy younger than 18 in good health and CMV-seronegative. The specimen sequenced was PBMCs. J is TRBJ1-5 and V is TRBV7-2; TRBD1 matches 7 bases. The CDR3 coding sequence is TGTGCCAGCAGACGACAGGGAACCCTCTCCCAGCATTTT. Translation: CASRRQGTLSQHF.